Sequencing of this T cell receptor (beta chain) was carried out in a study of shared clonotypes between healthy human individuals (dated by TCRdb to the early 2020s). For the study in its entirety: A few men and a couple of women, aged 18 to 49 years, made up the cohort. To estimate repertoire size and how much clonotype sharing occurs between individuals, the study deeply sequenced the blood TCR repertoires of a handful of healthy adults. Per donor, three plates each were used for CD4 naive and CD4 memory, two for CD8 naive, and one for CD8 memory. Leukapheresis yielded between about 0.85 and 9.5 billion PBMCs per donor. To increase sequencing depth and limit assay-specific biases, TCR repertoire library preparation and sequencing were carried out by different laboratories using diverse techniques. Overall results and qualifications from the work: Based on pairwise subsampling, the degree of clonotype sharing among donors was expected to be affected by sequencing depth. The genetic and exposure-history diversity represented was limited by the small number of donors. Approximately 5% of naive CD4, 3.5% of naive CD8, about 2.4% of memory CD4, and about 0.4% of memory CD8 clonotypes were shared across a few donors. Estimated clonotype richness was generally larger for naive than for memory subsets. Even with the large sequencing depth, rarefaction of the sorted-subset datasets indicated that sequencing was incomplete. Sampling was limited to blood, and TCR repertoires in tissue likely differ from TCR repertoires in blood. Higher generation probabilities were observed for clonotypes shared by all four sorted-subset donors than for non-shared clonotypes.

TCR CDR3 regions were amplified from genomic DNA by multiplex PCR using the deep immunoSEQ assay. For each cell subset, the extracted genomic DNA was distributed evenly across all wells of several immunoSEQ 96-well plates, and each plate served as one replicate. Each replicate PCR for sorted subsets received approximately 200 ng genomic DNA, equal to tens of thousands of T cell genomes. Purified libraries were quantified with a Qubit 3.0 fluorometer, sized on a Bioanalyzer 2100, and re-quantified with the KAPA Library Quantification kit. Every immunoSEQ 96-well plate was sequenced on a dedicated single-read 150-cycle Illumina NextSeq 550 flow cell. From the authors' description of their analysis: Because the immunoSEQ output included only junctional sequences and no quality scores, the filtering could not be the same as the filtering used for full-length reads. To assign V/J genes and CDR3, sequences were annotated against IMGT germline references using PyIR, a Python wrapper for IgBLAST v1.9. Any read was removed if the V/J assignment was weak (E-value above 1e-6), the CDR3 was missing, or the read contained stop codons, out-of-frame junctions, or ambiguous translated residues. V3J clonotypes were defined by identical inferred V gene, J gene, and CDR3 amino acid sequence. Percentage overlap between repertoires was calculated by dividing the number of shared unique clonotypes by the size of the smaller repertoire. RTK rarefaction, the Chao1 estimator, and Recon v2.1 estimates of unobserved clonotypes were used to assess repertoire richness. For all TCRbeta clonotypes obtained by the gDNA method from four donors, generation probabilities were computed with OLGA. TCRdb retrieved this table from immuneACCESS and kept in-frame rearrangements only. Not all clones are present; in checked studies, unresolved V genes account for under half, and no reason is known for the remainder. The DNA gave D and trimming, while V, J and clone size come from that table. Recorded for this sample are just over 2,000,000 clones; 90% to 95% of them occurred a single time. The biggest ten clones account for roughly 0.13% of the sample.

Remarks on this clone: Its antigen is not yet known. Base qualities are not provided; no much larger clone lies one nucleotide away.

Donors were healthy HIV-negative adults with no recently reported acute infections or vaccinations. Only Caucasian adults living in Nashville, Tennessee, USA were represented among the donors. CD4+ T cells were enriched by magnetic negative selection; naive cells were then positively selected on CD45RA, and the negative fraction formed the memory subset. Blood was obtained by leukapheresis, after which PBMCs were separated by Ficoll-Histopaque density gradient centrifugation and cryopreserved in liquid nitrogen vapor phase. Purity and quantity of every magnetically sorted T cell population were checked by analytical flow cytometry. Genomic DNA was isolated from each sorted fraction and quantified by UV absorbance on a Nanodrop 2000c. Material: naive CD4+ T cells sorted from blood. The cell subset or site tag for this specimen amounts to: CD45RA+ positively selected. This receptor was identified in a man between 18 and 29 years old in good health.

The DNA reads TGTGCCAGCAGCTTCGACAGGGAGGGCAATCAGCCCCAGCATTTT. It is translated as CASSFDREGNQPQHF. The rearrangement combines TRBV7-2 with TRBJ1-5, with 7 bases matching TRBD1. Reading from cysteine to phenylalanine, the CDR3 counts 15 amino acids. Only CDR3 DNA remains: 45 bases, in frame from the first base. The germline V gene provides CDR1 SGHTA and CDR2 FQGNSA. Compared with germline, V lacks 3 bases and J lacks 2 bases; bases without a gene match: 4.